One sample yielded the 24 T cell receptor beta chains listed below, sequenced in a study of blood T cell repertoires in COVID-19. TCRdb keeps only in-frame clones here, not all; method: immunoSEQ multiplex PCR. Of just over 60,000 clones listed, 70% to 85% are singletons. Sample: peripheral blood. Source of these receptors: a man aged 60-69 years with acute or convalescent COVID-19.

The chain combines TRBV6-5 with TRBJ2-1, with 11 bases lining up with TRBD2. With 8 bases clipped from V and 10 bases from J, the junction kept 7 bases outside the gene matches. CDR1 is MNHEY, CDR2 SVGAGI, per germline. The CDR3 has 13 amino acids. The CDR3 DNA is TGTGCCAGCTCTACTAGCGGGAGAGGGGAGCAGTTCTTC. It is translated as CASSTSGRGEQFF.

The CDR3 region has the DNA TGTGCCAGCAGTTACGTGTCGGGAGGTCGTAGAAACGAGCAGTACTTC. It specifies CASSYVSGGRRNEQYF. The chain uses TRBV6-5 and TRBJ2-7; 7 positions match TRBD2. With 2 bases clipped from V and 5 bases from J, the junction kept 12 bases outside the gene matches. This CDR3 region has 16 residues. CDR1 and CDR2 from the germline V gene are MNHEY and SVGAGI.

Only one count was recorded for this clone. The rearrangement links TRBV10-3 to TRBJ2-7; no definite D call. Germline lookup yields CDR1 ENHRY and CDR2 SYGVKD. V lost 2 bases, J lost 2 bases, and 13 bases lay in between. The CDR3 is 15 residues long. The CDR3 region is CAISEGQSHTYEQYF. The CDR3 nucleotides read TGTGCCATCAGTGAGGGGCAGTCTCACACCTACGAGCAGTACTTC.

This clone occurred a few times. The chain employs TRBV4-1 and TRBJ1-1; D might be TRBD1 (6 bases). The CDR3 totals 16 residues. Trimming left V 2 bases short and J 6 bases short, with 19 bases between. Germline values: CDR1 MGHRA, CDR2 YSYEKL. This CDR3 is CASSQSHLRGAAEAFF. As DNA, the CDR3 is TGCGCCAGCAGCCAAAGCCACCTTCGGGGGGCTGCTGAAGCTTTCTTT.

The rearrangement joins TRBV25-1 to TRBJ1-2, with D unclear. There are 13 residues in the CDR3. Trimming took 1 base from V and 5 from J, leaving 8 bases between them. Germline loops: CDR1 MGHDK, CDR2 SYGVNS. The CDR3 sequence is CASSESGEYGYTF. The DNA of the CDR3 is TGTGCCAGCAGTGAATCCGGAGAGTATGGCTACACCTTC.

The J gene is TRBJ2-2, the V gene TRBV11-2; 7 nucleotides agree with TRBD2. Germline V gene data show CDR1 as SGHAT and CDR2 as FQNNGV. The CDR3 is made up of 16 amino acids. Trimming at V came to 1 base and at J to 5 bases, leaving 7 bases not matched to a gene. This chain's CDR3 is CASSLVSLAATGELFF. The DNA of the CDR3 is TGTGCCAGCAGCTTAGTTAGCCTAGCGGCAACCGGGGAGCTGTTTTTT.

The V gene is TRBV28, the J gene TRBJ1-1; 7 bases are a match to TRBD1. This CDR3 is 13 amino acids long. The V and J ends lost 4 bases and 10 bases, in that order; junction bases with no gene match: 9. Germline CDR1 reads MDHEN; CDR2 reads SYDVKM. The CDR3 is CASSSRQGRVAFF. The CDR3, as DNA: TGTGCCAGCAGTTCCCGACAGGGACGTGTAGCTTTCTTT.

This rearrangement joins TRBV3-1 (or the pseudogene TRBV3-2) to TRBJ2-7, with TRBD1 identical over 9 bases. The germline V gene has CDR1 LGHDT and CDR2 YNNKEL (reference sequence). V gave up 4 bases and J gave up 2 bases; unmatched junction bases: 6. CDR3 length: 15 residues. As DNA, the CDR3 is TGTGCCAGCAGCCGCCGGGACAGGGTTACCTACGAGCAGTACTTC. Translation gives CASSRRDRVTYEQYF.

V is TRBV11-2 and J is TRBJ1-2; D is unresolved. CDR1 and CDR2 (germline): SGHAT, FQNNGV. V was cut by 5 bases and J by 7 bases, with 17 bases left in between. The CDR3 is 14 amino acids. As DNA, the CDR3 is TGTGCCAGCAGCCCACTGATTCGGCTAGCTGGCTACACCTTC. It encodes CASSPLIRLAGYTF. The whole variable domain, remainder taken from reference TRBV11-2 and TRBJ1-2, is EAGVAQSPRYKIIEKRQSVAFWCNPISGHATLYWYQQILGQGPKLLIQFQNNGVVDDSQLPKDRFSAERLKGVDSTLKIQPAKLEDSAVYLCASSPLIRLAGYTFGSGTRLTVV.

The CDR3 loop reads CASSAGQALDTQYF. CDR3 DNA: TGTGCCAGCAGCGCGGGACAGGCTCTAGATACGCAGTATTTT. V is TRBV7-2 and J is TRBJ2-3, with 8 bases matching TRBD1. V lost 5 bases, J lost 5 bases, and 6 bases stayed unmatched. Germline V gene lookup returns CDR1 SGHTA and CDR2 FQGNSA. CDR3 length: 14 amino acids. The variable domain in full, with the rest retrieved from reference TRBV7-2 and TRBJ2-3, is GAGVSQSPSNKVTEKGKDVELRCDPISGHTALYWYRQSLGQGLEFLIYFQGNSAPDKSGLPSDRFSAERTGGSVSTLTIQRTQQEDSAVYLCASSAGQALDTQYFGPGTRLTVL.

CDR3 amino acids: CAIGGNGRNTQYF. The CDR3 nucleotides read TGTGCCATCGGCGGGAATGGTCGAAATACGCAGTATTTT. This chain joins TRBV10-3 and TRBJ2-3, with D perhaps matching TRBD2 (6 bases). V gave up 8 bases and J gave up 7 bases, with 16 bases separating them. Germline lookup yields CDR1 ENHRY and CDR2 SYGVKD. The CDR3 extends over 13 amino acids.

The genes are TRBV6-6 and TRBJ2-3; D possibly corresponds to TRBD1 (8 bases). Germline lookup yields CDR1 MNHNY and CDR2 SVGAGI (reference sequence). V lost 5 bases, J lost 0 bases, and 15 bases lay in between. The CDR3 spans 16 residues. The CDR3 DNA reads as TGTGCCAGCAGTGTCAACAGGGGGGGTAGCACAGATACGCAGTATTTT. Its protein product is CASSVNRGGSTDTQYF.

The chain joins TRBV11-2 to TRBJ2-1; D unresolved. The V gene lost 2 bases and the J gene lost 4 bases, with 6 bases spanning the gap. This CDR3 has 13 residues. Germline CDR1 and CDR2: SGHAT and FQNNGV. The CDR3 coding sequence is TGTGCCAGCAGCTTAACCGGGTACAATGAGCAGTTCTTC. Protein: CASSLTGYNEQFF.

The V call is TRBV10-2, the J call TRBJ2-1; unclear D gene. Trimming cost V 4 bases and J 4 bases, with 5 bases left between them. Germline-derived CDR1 and CDR2 are WSHSY and SAAADI. The CDR3 is made up of 12 amino acids. The CDR3 loop is CASSGSYNEQFF. DNA for the CDR3: TGCGCCAGCAGTGGCAGTTACAATGAGCAGTTCTTC.

This clone appeared a single time. The chain combines TRBV12-5 with TRBJ1-2, with 7 bases fitting TRBD1. The CDR3 has 12 amino acids. After removal of 7 bases from V and 6 bases from J, the junction contained 5 bases not matched to a gene. Germline-derived CDR1 and CDR2 are LGHNT and FRNRAP. The CDR3 bases are TGTGCTAGTGCCCAGGGGGGCGATGGCTACACCTTC. This encodes CASAQGGDGYTF.

V and J are TRBV2 and TRBJ2-7; no clear D. The CDR3 covers 15 residues. Per germline, CDR1 SNHLY and CDR2 FYNNEI. Trimming pared 1 base from V and 4 bases from J, leaving 14 bases between. The CDR3 spells CASSEGRPPAYEQYF. The CDR3 nucleotides are TGTGCCAGCAGTGAAGGGCGGCCTCCTGCTTACGAGCAGTACTTC.

This chain links TRBV13 with TRBJ2-7; possibly TRBD1 for D (6 bases). V was trimmed by 7 bases and J by 2 bases, leaving 15 bases between them. Per germline, CDR1 PRHDT and CDR2 FYEKMQ (reference sequence). The CDR3 runs 14 residues. CDR3 nucleotides: TGTGCCAGCACAGAGTACAGGGAAACCTACGAGCAGTACTTC. The encoded protein is CASTEYRETYEQYF.

CDR3 bases: TGCAGTGCTAGTCCGGTGACTAGCGGGAACTCCAAAAACATTCAGTACTTC. The encoded protein is CSASPVTSGNSKNIQYF. The chain has TRBV20-1 and TRBJ2-4, with 11 bases fitting TRBD2. CDR1 is DFQATT, CDR2 SNEGSKA, per germline (reference sequence). This CDR3 has 17 amino acids. Unmatched junction bases numbered 9, after V lost 3 bases and J lost 2 bases.

This chain connects TRBV2 to TRBJ2-7; perhaps TRBD2 as D (5 bases). Trimming left V 4 bases short and J 7 bases short, with 17 bases between. The CDR3 contains 14 residues. Germline loops: CDR1 SNHLY, CDR2 FYNNEI. The CDR3 DNA reads as TGTGCCAGCAGTGTAGAGGGTCTCCGGGCGGAGCAGTACTTC. Translating it yields CASSVEGLRAEQYF.

The V gene is TRBV7-3, the J gene TRBJ2-7, with D maybe TRBD2 (5 bases). V lost 5 bases and J 3 bases, leaving 11 bases between the germline ends. The germline CDR1 and CDR2 sequences are SGHTA and FQGTGA. The CDR3 runs 13 residues. This CDR3 is CASSAQADYEQYF. CDR3 nucleotide sequence: TGTGCCAGCAGCGCCCAAGCGGACTACGAGCAGTACTTC.

The V gene is TRBV27, the J gene TRBJ2-1; D possibly corresponds to TRBD1 (6 bases). The CDR3 loop spans 16 amino acids. CDR1 and CDR2 from the germline V gene are MNHEY and SMNVEV (reference sequence). The ends were cut back, 1 base at V and 8 bases at J, with 18 bases in the middle. Here the CDR3 reads CASSLFSTRNRDEQFF. CDR3 DNA: TGTGCCAGCAGTTTATTCTCTACCCGAAACAGGGATGAGCAGTTCTTC.

The V gene is TRBV28, the J gene TRBJ2-5, with 7 positions matching TRBD1. The trim removed 3 bases at V and 2 bases at J, leaving 6 bases unmatched. The CDR3 has 15 amino acids. Germline CDR1 is MDHEN and CDR2 is SYDVKM. The CDR3 loop reads CASSFYRGSQETQYF. In DNA form, the CDR3 reads TGTGCCAGCAGTTTTTACAGGGGATCACAAGAGACCCAGTACTTC.

This clone was detected once. The rearrangement links TRBV30 to TRBJ2-3; 9 bases line up with TRBD2. The V gene end was trimmed by 4 bases and the J gene end by 3 bases; junction bases not matched to a gene: 5. There are 14 residues in the CDR3. Germline assignment: CDR1 GTSNPN and CDR2 SVGIG (reference sequence). The CDR3 sequence: CAWTYSGRTDTQYF. CDR3 coding DNA: TGTGCCTGGACCTATAGCGGGAGAACAGATACGCAGTATTTT.

The chain employs TRBV23-1 and TRBJ2-2; a possible D gene is TRBD1 (6 bases). TRBV23-1 is reported as an ORF; its role is uncertain. The CDR3 is made up of 14 amino acids. The V and J ends lost 2 bases and 4 bases respectively, with 8 bases between them. The CDR3 loop is CASSQTRGTGELFF. The CDR3 DNA sequence: TGCGCCAGCAGTCAAACCAGGGGCACCGGGGAGCTGTTTTTT.